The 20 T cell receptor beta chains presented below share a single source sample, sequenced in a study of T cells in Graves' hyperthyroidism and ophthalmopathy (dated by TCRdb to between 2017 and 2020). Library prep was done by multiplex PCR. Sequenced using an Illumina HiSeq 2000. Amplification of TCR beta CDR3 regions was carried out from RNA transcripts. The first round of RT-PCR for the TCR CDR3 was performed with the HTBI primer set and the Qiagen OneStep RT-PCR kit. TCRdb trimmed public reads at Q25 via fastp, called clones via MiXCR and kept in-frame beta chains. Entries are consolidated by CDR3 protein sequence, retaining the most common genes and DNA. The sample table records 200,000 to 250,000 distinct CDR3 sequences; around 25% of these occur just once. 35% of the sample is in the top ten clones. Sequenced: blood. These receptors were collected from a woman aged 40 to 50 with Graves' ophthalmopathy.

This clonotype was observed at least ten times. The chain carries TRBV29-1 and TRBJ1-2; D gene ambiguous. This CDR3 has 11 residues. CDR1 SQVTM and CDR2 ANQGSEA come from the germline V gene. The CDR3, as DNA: TGCAGTGACCGGGATGGCTATGGCTACACCTTC. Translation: CSDRDGYGYTF.

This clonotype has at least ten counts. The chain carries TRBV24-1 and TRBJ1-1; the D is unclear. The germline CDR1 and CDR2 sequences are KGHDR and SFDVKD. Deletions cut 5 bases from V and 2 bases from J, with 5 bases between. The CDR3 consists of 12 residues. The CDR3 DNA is TGTGCCACCAGTGGGGCCAACACTGAAGCTTTCTTT. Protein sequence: CATSGANTEAFF.

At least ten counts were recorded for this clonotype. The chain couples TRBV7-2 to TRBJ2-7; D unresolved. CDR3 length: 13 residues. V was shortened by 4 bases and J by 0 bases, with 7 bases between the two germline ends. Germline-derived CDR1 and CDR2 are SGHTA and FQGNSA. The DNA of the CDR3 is TGTGCCAGCAGCTCAGCAAGCTCCTACGAGCAGTACTTC. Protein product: CASSSASSYEQYF.

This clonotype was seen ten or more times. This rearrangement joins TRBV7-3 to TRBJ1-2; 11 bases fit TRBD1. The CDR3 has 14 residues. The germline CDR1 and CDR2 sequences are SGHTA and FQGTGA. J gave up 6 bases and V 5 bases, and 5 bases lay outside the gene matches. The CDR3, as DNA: TGTGCCAGCAGCCGGACAGGGGGCGCGGATGGCTACACCTTC. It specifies CASSRTGGADGYTF. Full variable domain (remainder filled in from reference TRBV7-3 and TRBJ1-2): GAGVSQTPSNKVTEKGKYVELRCDPISGHTALYWYRQSLGQGPEFLIYFQGTGAADDSGLPNDRFFAVRPEGSVSTLKIQRTERGDSAVYLCASSRTGGADGYTFGSGTRLTVV.

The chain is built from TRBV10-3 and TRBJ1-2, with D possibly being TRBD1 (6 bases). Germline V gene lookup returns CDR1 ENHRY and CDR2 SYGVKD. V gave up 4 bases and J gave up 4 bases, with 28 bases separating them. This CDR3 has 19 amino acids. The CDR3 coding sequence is TGTGCCATCAGTGTTGGGTTATTAAGAGGACAGCTTCGCGGCTATGGCTACACCTTC. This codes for CAISVGLLRGQLRGYGYTF.

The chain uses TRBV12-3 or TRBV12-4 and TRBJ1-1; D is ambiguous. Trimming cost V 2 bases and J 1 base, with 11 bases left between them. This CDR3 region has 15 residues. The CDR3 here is CASSLSTGRNTEAFF. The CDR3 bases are TGTGCCAGCAGTTTAAGTACCGGCAGGAACACTGAAGCTTTCTTT.

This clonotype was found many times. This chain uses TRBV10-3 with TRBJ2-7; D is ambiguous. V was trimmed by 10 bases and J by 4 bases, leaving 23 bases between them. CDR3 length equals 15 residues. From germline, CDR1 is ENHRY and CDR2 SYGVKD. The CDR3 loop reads CASMSHPELPYEQYF. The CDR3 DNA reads TGTGCCAGCATGAGTCACCCGGAGCTACCTTACGAGCAGTACTTC.

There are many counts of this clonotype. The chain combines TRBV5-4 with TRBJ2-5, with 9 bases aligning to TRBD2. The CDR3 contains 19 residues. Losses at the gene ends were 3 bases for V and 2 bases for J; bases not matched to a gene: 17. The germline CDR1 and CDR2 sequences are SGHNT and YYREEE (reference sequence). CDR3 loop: CASSSEPRRVAGVQETQYF. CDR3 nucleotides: TGTGCCAGCAGCTCCGAGCCGAGGAGGGTAGCGGGAGTTCAAGAGACCCAGTACTTC.

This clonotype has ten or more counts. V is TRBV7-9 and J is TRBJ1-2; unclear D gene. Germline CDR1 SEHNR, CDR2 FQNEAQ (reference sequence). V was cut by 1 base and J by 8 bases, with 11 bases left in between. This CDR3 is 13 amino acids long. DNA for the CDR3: TGTGCCAGCAGCTTAGGGAACAGTGCAGGCTACACCTTC. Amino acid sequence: CASSLGNSAGYTF.

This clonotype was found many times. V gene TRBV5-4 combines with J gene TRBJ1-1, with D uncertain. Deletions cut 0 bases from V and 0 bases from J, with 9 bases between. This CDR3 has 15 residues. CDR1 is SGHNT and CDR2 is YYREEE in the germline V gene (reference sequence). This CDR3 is CASSLEAGMNTEAFF. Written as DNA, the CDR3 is TGTGCCAGCAGCTTGGAAGCGGGGATGAACACTGAAGCTTTCTTT.

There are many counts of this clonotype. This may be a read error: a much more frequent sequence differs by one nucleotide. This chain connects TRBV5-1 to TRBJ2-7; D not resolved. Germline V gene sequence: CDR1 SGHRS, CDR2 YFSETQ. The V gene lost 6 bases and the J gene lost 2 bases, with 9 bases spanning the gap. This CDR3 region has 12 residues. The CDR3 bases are TGCGCCAGCAACGGCACTCCCTACGAGCAGTACTTC. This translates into CASNGTPYEQYF.

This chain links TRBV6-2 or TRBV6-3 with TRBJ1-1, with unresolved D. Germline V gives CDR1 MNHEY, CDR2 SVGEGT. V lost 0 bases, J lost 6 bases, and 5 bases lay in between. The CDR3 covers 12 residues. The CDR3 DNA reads TGTGCCAGCAGTTACTCAGGGTCTGAAGCTTTCTTT. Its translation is CASSYSGSEAFF.

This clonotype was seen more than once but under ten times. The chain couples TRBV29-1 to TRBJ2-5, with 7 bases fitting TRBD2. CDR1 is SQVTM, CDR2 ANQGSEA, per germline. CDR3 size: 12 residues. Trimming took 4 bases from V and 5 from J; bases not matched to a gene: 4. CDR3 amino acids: CSVGEGRETQYF. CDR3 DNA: TGCAGCGTTGGGGAGGGAAGGGAGACCCAGTACTTC.

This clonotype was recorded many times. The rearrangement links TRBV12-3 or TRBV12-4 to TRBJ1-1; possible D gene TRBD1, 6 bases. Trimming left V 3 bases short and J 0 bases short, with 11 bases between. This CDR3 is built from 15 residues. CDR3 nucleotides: TGTGCCAGCAGTTTTAGGGGGACGATGAACACTGAAGCTTTCTTT. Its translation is CASSFRGTMNTEAFF.

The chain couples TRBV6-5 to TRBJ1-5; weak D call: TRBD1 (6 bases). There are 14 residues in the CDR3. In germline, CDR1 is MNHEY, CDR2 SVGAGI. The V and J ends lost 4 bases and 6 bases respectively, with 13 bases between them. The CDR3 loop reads CASSLGTRGQPQHF. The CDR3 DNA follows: TGTGCCAGCAGTTTAGGTACCAGGGGTCAGCCCCAGCATTTT.

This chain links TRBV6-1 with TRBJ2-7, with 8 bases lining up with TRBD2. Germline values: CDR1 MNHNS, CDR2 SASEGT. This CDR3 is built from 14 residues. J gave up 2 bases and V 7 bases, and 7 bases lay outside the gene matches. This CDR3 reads CASNSGGQAYEQYF. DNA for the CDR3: TGTGCCAGCAACTCGGGGGGGCAGGCCTACGAGCAGTACTTC.

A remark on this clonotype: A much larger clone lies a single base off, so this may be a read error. CDR3 sequence reads: CASSLGGLDNERLFF. For the CDR3, the DNA is TGTGCCAGCAGCTTAGGGGGATTAGATAATGAAAGACTGTTTTTT. V is TRBV11-2 and J is TRBJ1-4; D remains unclear. The CDR3 length is 15 residues. Germline CDR1 and CDR2: SGHAT and FQNNGV.

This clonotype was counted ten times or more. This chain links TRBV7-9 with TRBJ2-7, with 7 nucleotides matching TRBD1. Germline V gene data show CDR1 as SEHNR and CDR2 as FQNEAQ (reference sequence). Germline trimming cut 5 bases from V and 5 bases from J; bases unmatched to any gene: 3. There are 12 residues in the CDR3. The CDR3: CASSHQGDEQYF. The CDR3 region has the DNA TGTGCCAGCAGCCATCAGGGGGACGAGCAGTACTTC.

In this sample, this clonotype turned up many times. As DNA, the CDR3 is TGCAGTGCTACTCCCTTGGGGAGGGCATACTACGAGCAGTACTTC. Its protein is CSATPLGRAYYEQYF. The rearrangement uses TRBV20-1 and TRBJ2-7, with 7 nucleotides matching TRBD2. The germline gives CDR1 DFQATT, CDR2 SNEGSKA (reference sequence). Trimming cost V 4 bases and J 3 bases; bases outside gene matches: 12. This CDR3 spans 15 amino acids.

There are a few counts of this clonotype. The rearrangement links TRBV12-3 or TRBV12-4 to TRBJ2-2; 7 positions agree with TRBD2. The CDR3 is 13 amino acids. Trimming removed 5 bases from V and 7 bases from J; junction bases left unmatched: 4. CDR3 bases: TGTGCCAGCAGTACTAGCGTCAGCGGGGAGCTGTTTTTT. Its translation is CASSTSVSGELFF.